Listed here is a single TCR beta chain. This record comes from a study of blood T cell repertoires in COVID-19. On the study more broadly: Whether acute or convalescent, the COVID-19 samples came from the United States, Italy and Spain.

Original data processing: Estimation of nucleated cell counts relied on the amplification of reference gene primers. Using immunoSEQ multiplex PCR, the repertoire was profiled, and TCRdb retains in-frame clones only, with some absent. V, J and clone size derive from that table, while D and trimming were established from the DNA sequence. The data show about 260,000 clones, 86% seen once. The CDR3 spans 15 residues. V was pared by 5 bases and J by 1 base, with 11 bases between. Looked up from germline, CDR1 is SGHAT and CDR2 is FQNNGV. The study assigned cohorts using participant-reported clinical history. Before being deemed recovered, Cohort 3 donors had two negative PCRs, clearance, or symptom resolution.

The receptor comes from a woman aged 45-60 years who had recovered from COVID-19. The sample comprised PBMCs or T cells enriched from blood (not recorded which). The chain is built from TRBV11-2 and TRBJ1-4, with D uncertain. The chain's CDR3 is CASSPNFRTNEKLFF. Here the CDR3 DNA reads TGTGCCAGCAGCCCTAACTTCCGAACTAATGAAAAACTGTTTTTT.